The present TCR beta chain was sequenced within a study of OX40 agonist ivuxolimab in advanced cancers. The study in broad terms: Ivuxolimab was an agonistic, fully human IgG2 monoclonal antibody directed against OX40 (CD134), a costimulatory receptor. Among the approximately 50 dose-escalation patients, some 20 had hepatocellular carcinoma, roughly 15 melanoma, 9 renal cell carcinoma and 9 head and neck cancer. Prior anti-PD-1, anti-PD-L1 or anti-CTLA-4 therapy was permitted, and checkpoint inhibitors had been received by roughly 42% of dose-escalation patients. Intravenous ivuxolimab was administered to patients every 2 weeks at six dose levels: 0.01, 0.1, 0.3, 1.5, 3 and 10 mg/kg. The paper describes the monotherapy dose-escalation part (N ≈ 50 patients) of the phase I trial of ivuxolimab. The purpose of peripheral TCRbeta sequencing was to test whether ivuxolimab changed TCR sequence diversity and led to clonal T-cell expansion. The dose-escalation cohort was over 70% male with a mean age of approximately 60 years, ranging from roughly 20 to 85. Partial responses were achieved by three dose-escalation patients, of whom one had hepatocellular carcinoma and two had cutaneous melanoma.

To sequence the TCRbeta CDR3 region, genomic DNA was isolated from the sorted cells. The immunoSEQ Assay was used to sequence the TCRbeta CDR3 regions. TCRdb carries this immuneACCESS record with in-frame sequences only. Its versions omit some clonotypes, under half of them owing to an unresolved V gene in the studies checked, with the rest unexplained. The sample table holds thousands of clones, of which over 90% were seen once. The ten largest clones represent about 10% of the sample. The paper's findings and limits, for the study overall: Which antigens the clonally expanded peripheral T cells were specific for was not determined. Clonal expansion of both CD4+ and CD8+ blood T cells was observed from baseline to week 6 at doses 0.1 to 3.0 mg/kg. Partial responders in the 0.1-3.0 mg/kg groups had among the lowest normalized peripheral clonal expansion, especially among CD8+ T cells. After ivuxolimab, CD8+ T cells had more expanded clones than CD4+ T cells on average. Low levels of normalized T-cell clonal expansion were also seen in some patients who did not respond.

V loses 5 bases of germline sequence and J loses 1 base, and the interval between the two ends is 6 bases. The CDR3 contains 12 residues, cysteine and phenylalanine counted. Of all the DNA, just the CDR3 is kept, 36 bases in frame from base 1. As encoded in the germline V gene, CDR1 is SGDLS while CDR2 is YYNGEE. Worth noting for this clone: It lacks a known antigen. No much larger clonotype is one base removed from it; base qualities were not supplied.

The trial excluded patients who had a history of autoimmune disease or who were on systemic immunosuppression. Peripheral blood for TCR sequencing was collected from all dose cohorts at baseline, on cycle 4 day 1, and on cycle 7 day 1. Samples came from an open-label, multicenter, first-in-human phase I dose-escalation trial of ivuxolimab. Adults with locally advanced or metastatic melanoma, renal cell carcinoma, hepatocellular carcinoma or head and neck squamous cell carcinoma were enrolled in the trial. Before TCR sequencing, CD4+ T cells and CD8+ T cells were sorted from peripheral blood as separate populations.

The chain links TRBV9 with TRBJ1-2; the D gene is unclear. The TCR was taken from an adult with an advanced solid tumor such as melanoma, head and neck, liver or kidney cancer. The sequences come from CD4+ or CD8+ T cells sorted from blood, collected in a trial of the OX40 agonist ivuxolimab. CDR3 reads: CASRRLNYGYTF. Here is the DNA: TGTGCCAGCAGAAGACTTAACTATGGCTACACCTTC.